The entry below gives a single TCR beta chain sequence along with its context. Reanalyzing the 5' RACE reads, TCRdb keeps one entry per CDR3 protein, without DNA. The repertoire table contains approximately 400,000 distinct CDR3 sequences. The CDR3 extends over 13 amino acids. The germline CDR1 and CDR2 sequences are SEHNR and FQNEAQ (reference sequence). The source of the sample is a study of monozygotic twins with inflammatory bowel disease. Sequenced input: blood. This chain connects TRBV7-9 to TRBJ1-6; TCRdb returns TRBD1, unconfirmable since there is no DNA. The receptor was derived from a human donor with ulcerative colitis or Crohn's disease, or a healthy co-twin of an affected twin (not recorded which). The CDR3 spells CASSAGTGSPLHF.